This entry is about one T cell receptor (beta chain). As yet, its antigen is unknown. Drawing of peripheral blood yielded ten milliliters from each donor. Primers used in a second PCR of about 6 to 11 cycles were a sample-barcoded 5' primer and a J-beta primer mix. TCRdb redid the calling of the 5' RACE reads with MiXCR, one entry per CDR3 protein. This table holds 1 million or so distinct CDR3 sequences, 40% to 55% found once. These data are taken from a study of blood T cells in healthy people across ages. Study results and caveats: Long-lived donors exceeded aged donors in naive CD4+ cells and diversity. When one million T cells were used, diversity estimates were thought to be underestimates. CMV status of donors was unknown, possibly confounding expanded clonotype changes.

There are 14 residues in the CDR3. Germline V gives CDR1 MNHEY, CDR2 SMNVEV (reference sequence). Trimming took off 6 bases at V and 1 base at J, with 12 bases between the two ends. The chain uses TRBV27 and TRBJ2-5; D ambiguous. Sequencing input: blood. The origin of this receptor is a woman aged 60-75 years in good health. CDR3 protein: CASSQGDLQETQYF. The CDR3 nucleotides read TGTGCCAGCAGCCAAGGAGACCTCCAAGAGACCCAGTACTTC.